The clone carrying this TCR beta chain occurred a few times. Researchers prepared the TCRbeta library using unique molecular identifiers, the study reports. TCRdb ran MiXCR on the PCR reads and lists one entry per CDR3 protein. Here the sample spans 500,000 to 600,000 distinct CDR3 sequences, roughly 30% being singletons. The data were taken from a study of T-cell reconstitution after alpha-beta-depleted transplantation in children. The ends were cut back, 2 bases at V and 0 bases at J, with 2 bases in the middle. From germline, CDR1 is LGHDT and CDR2 YNNKEL (reference sequence). The CDR3 is 14 amino acids.

The starting material was PBMCs, obtained before TCRalphabeta/CD19-depleted stem cell transplant. The source of this sequence is a boy under three years old with Wiskott-Aldrich syndrome, due to receive a stem cell transplant. V gene TRBV3-1 combines with J gene TRBJ1-6; D ambiguous. The CDR3 DNA follows: TGTGCCAGCAGCCAAAGCTCCTATAATTCACCCCTCCACTTT. As protein: CASSQSSYNSPLHF.